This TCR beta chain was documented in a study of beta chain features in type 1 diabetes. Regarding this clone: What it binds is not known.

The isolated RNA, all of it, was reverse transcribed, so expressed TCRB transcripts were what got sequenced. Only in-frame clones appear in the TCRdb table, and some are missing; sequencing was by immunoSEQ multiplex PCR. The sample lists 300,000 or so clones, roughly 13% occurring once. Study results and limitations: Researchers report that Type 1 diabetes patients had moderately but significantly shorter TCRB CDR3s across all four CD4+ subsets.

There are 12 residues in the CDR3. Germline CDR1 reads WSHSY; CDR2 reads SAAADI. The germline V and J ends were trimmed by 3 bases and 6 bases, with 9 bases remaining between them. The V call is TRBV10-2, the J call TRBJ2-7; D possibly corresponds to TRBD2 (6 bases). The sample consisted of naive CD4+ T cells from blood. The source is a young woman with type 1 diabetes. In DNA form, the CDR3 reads TGCGCCAGCAGTGAAGGAGGGTCCGAGCAGTACGTC. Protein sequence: CASSEGGSEQYV.